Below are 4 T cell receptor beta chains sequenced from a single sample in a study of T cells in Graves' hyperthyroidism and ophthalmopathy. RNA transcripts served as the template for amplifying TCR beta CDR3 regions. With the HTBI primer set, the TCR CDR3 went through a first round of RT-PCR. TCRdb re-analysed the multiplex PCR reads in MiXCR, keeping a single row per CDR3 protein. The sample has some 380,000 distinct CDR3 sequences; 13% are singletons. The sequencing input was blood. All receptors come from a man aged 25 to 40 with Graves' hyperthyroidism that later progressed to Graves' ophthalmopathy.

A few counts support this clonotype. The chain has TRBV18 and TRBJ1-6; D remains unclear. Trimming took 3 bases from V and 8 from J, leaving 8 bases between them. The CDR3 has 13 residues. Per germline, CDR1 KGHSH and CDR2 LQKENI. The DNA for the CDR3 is TGTGCCAGCTCACCCCATTCGGATTCACCCCTCCACTTT. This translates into CASSPHSDSPLHF.

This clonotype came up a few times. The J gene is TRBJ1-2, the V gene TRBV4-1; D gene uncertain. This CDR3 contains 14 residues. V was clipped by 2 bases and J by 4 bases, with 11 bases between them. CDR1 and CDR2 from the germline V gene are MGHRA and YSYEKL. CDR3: CASSQNLGGYGYTF. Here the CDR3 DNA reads TGCGCCAGCAGCCAAAACCTGGGTGGCTATGGCTACACCTTC.

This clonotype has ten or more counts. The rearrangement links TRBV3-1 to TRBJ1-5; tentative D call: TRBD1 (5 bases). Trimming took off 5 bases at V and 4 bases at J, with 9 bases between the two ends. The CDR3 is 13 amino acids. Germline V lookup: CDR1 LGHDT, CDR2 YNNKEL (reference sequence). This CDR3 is CASSGALNQPQHF. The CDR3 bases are TGTGCCAGCAGCGGGGCCCTGAATCAGCCCCAGCATTTT.

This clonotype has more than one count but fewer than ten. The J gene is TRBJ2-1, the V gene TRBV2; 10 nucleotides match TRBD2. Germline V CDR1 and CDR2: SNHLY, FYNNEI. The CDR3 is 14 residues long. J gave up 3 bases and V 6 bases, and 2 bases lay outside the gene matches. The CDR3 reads CASRGTSVYNEQFF. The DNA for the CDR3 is TGTGCCAGCAGGGGGACTAGCGTCTACAATGAGCAGTTCTTC.